A single sample is the source of the 14 T cell receptor beta chains below, sequenced in a study of cytomegalovirus exposure and HLA in healthy donors. The PCR made use of 60 Vbeta and 13 Jbeta primers. Clones were sequenced by immunoSEQ multiplex PCR, and TCRdb holds only the in-frame ones, with some missing. The table shows under 200,000 clones, with about 13% occurring only once. The sequenced material came from PBMCs. The receptors shown here come from a man aged 50 or older in good health and CMV-seropositive.

The chain combines TRBV5-4 with TRBJ2-5, with D unclear. Trimming took 9 bases from V and 0 from J, leaving 12 bases between them. The CDR3 has 13 residues. Germline CDR1 reads SGHNT; CDR2 reads YYREEE (reference sequence). This CDR3 reads CATAFRYQETQYF. The CDR3, as DNA: TGTGCCACCGCTTTTCGGTACCAAGAGACCCAGTACTTC.

The rearrangement links TRBV28 to TRBJ2-6; D gene uncertain. Germline V gene lookup returns CDR1 MDHEN and CDR2 SYDVKM. V gave up 6 bases and J gave up 0 bases, with 3 bases separating them. The CDR3 runs to 13 residues. The CDR3 DNA sequence: TGTGCCAGCAGGGCCTCTGGGGCCAACGTCCTGACTTTC. The encoded protein is CASRASGANVLTF.

This clone was observed a few times. The chain combines TRBV7-2 with TRBJ2-3; a possible D gene is TRBD1 (5 bases). Per germline, CDR1 SGHTA and CDR2 FQGNSA. The length of the CDR3 is 13 residues. The V end lost 2 bases, the J end lost 4 bases, and 7 bases lay between the germline ends. The CDR3: CASSLLGPDTQYF. The DNA for the CDR3 is TGTGCCAGCAGCTTACTGGGGCCAGATACGCAGTATTTT.

This sequence joins TRBV14 and TRBJ1-6, with 7 bases fitting TRBD1. The CDR3 loop spans 17 amino acids. CDR1 SGHDN and CDR2 FVKESK come from the germline V gene. V trimming: 3 bases; J trimming: 9 bases; junction bases outside the gene matches: 14. In nucleotides, the CDR3 is TGTGCCAGCAGCCACTCCGGGACAGCTTTCCGTATTTCACCCCTCCACTTT. It yields the protein CASSHSGTAFRISPLHF.

This clone turned up a few times. J is TRBJ1-1 and V is TRBV29-1, with no clear D. The CDR3 length is 10 residues. Germline V lookup: CDR1 SQVTM, CDR2 ANQGSEA. Trimming removed 4 bases from V and 5 bases from J, with 5 bases in between. The CDR3 DNA follows: TGCAGCGTTGCGGGGACTGAAGCTTTCTTT. Protein product: CSVAGTEAFF.

As to this clone: Different DNA sequences within this sample yield the same CDR3. This rearrangement joins TRBV7-2 to TRBJ2-3, with 10 positions matching TRBD2. Germline-derived CDR1 and CDR2 are SGHTA and FQGNSA. The CDR3 has 16 residues. J gave up 1 base and V 1 base, and 2 bases lay outside the gene matches. CDR3 DNA sequence: TGTGCCAGCAGCTTAGGACTAGCGGGCGGCACAGATACGCAGTATTTT. It encodes CASSLGLAGGTDTQYF.

V gene TRBV19 combines with J gene TRBJ2-3; 13 bases line up with TRBD2. The junction had 9 bases not matched to a gene; V was cut back by 3 bases and J by 0 bases. Germline loops: CDR1 LNHDA, CDR2 SQIVND (reference sequence). The CDR3 runs to 19 residues. The CDR3 region is CASSMAGTSGASSTDTQYF. As DNA, the CDR3 is TGTGCCAGTAGTATGGCCGGGACTAGCGGGGCTTCTAGCACAGATACGCAGTATTTT. The whole variable domain, filled in from reference TRBV19 and TRBJ2-3, reads DGGITQSPKYLFRKEGQNVTLSCEQNLNHDAMYWYRQDPGQGLRLIYYSQIVNDFQKGDIAEGYSVSREKKESFPLTVTSAQKNPTAFYLCASSMAGTSGASSTDTQYFGPGTRLTVL.

This chain uses TRBV7-2 with TRBJ2-7, with D unclear. The germline V gene has CDR1 SGHTA and CDR2 FQGNSA. CDR3 size: 13 residues. V was shortened by 1 base and J by 1 base, with 5 bases between the two germline ends. The CDR3 sequence: CASSLVQSYEQYF. As DNA, the CDR3 is TGTGCCAGCAGCTTAGTACAGTCCTACGAGCAGTACTTC.

The table lists this clone with a few counts. The rearrangement links TRBV11-3 to TRBJ2-2, with 11 nucleotides matching TRBD2. Germline CDR1 and CDR2: SGHNT and YENEEA. This CDR3 contains 17 residues. The V and J ends lost 5 bases and 4 bases, in that order; junction bases with no gene match: 9. CDR3: CASSPPTSGVTTGELFF. Written as DNA, the CDR3 is TGTGCCAGCAGCCCGCCGACTAGCGGGGTCACCACCGGGGAGCTGTTTTTT.

The chain has TRBV11-3 and TRBJ2-1, with 8 bases fitting TRBD1. Germline CDR1 SGHNT, CDR2 YENEEA. J lost 0 bases, V lost 6 bases, and 10 bases had no gene match. The CDR3 has 17 amino acids. CDR3 nucleotides: TGTGCCAGCAGTCTATCTGGGACAGGCCTCTCCTACAATGAGCAGTTCTTC. Translating it yields CASSLSGTGLSYNEQFF. Looking up the rest from reference TRBV11-3 and TRBJ2-1 gives the full variable domain: EAGVVQSPRYKIIEKKQPVAFWCNPISGHNTLYWYLQNLGQGPELLIRYENEEAVDDSQLPKDRFSAERLKGVDSTLKIQPAELGDSAVYLCASSLSGTGLSYNEQFFGPGTRLTVL.

The chain employs TRBV5-6 and TRBJ1-3; D unresolved. The CDR3 loop spans 17 amino acids. Trimming took off 1 base at V and 0 bases at J, with 14 bases between the two ends. Germline V lookup: CDR1 SGHDT, CDR2 YYEEEE. DNA for the CDR3: TGTGCCAGCAGCTTGTTTGATGGCAGTCTCTCTGGAAACACCATATATTTT. Protein sequence: CASSLFDGSLSGNTIYF.

This clone was observed a handful of times. V usage is TRBV7-9 and J usage is TRBJ1-5; 9 bases match TRBD1. Trimming removed 8 bases from V and 7 bases from J; junction bases left unmatched: 6. This CDR3 has 13 amino acids. CDR1 SEHNR and CDR2 FQNEAQ come from the germline V gene (reference sequence). CDR3 coding DNA: TGTGCCAGCTCACAGGGGGCAAGGCAGCCCCAGCATTTT. Translation: CASSQGARQPQHF.

The rearrangement joins TRBV28 to TRBJ1-5; TRBD1 is a possible D gene (5 bases). The ends were cut back, 5 bases at V and 6 bases at J, with 11 bases in the middle. The germline V gene has CDR1 MDHEN and CDR2 SYDVKM. The CDR3 totals 13 residues. The CDR3 reads CASSRDSSQPQHF. CDR3 DNA sequence: TGTGCCAGCAGTCGGGACTCGAGTCAGCCCCAGCATTTT.

V usage is TRBV13 and J usage is TRBJ1-3; D is undetermined. V lost 0 bases and J lost 0, with 9 bases in between. Germline CDR1 is PRHDT and CDR2 is FYEKMQ (reference sequence). The CDR3 length is 16 residues. The CDR3 DNA follows: TGTGCCAGCAGCTTAGGCCAGGCCCTCTCTGGAAACACCATATATTTT. It encodes CASSLGQALSGNTIYF.